This T cell receptor beta chain is from a study of shared clonotypes between healthy human individuals. Some clones are missing from TCRdb's copy, which holds only in-frame ones; the method was immunoSEQ multiplex PCR. There are about 2.4 million clones in the sample; under 95% occur only once, and roughly 0.39% lies in the top ten. CDR1 and CDR2 (germline): MDHEN, SYDVKM. The CDR3 totals 14 residues. With 5 bases clipped from V and 2 bases from J, the junction kept 4 bases outside the gene matches. This clone was recorded only once. Other DNA sequences in the same sample also yield this CDR3. The source is a man younger than 35 in good health. Some clones in this sample may be carry-over from other donors' samples. Source material: naive CD4+ T cells from PBMCs. As to subset: CD45RA+ positively selected. The chain uses TRBV28 and TRBJ1-2; TRBD1 matches at 8 bases. In nucleotides, the CDR3 is TGTGCCAGCAGTCCCGGACAGGGAAACTATGGCTACACCTTC. This sequence encodes CASSPGQGNYGYTF.